This T cell receptor beta chain was recorded in a study of blood T cell repertoires in COVID-19. Trimming removed 3 bases from V and 0 bases from J, with 15 bases in between. CDR3 size: 16 residues. Germline assignment: CDR1 GTSNPN and CDR2 SVGIG (reference sequence). Here immunoSEQ multiplex PCR was the method, and the copy in TCRdb shows in-frame clones only, minus some. Among 200,000 or so clones listed, about four fifths were seen once. The sample consisted of PBMCs or T cells enriched from blood (not recorded which). The J gene is TRBJ2-1, the V gene TRBV30; D remains ambiguous. The receptor comes from a man in his forties or fifties who had recovered from COVID-19. CDR3 in amino acids: CAWRPLGSGSYNEQFF. The CDR3 coding sequence is TGTGCCTGGAGGCCTCTAGGCAGTGGCTCCTACAATGAGCAGTTCTTC.